Listed here are 32 T cell receptor beta chains from one sample, sequenced in a study of blood T cell repertoires in COVID-19. The assay was immunoSEQ multiplex PCR, and TCRdb's table has in-frame clones only and misses some. This table holds 150,000 to 200,000 clones, about 85% found once. The sequencing sample was made of peripheral blood. All receptors come from an elderly woman with acute or convalescent COVID-19.

V usage is TRBV19 and J usage is TRBJ2-3; 7 nucleotides agree with TRBD1. Trimming at V came to 6 bases and at J to 11 bases, leaving 14 bases not matched to a gene. The CDR3 length is 14 residues. Germline CDR1 is LNHDA and CDR2 is SQIVND (reference sequence). The CDR3 reads CASRDRDSPPEQYF. The CDR3 coding sequence is TGTGCCAGTAGGGACCGGGACAGTCCCCCCGAGCAGTATTTT.

The genes are TRBV28 and TRBJ2-1; 12 bases match TRBD1. The CDR3 contains 14 residues. Germline CDR1 reads MDHEN; CDR2 reads SYDVKM. V lost 6 bases, J lost 9 bases, and 6 bases stayed unmatched. DNA for the CDR3: TGTGCCAGCAGGCCGGGACAGGGGGCTGTTGAGCAGTTCTTC. This gives the protein CASRPGQGAVEQFF. The entire variable domain, with the rest obtained from reference TRBV28 and TRBJ2-1, is as follows: DVKVTQSSRYLVKRTGEKVFLECVQDMDHENMFWYRQDPGLGLRLIYFSYDVKMKEKGDIPEGYSVSREKKERFSLILESASTNQTSMYLCASRPGQGAVEQFFGPGTRLTVL.

The chain carries TRBV4-1 and TRBJ2-7; 9 bases map to TRBD1. Germline values: CDR1 MGHRA, CDR2 YSYEKL. The CDR3 is 15 amino acids. The ends lost 1 base at V and 3 bases at J; junction bases unmatched: 4. CDR3 region: CASSQGGQGFYEQYF. The DNA for the CDR3 is TGCGCCAGCAGCCAAGGGGGACAGGGTTTCTACGAGCAGTACTTC.

The CDR3 loop reads CASRTSGGAYNEQFF. The DNA for the CDR3 is TGTGCCAGTAGGACTAGCGGGGGCGCCTACAATGAGCAGTTCTTC. The chain recombines TRBV19 with TRBJ2-1; 12 nucleotides agree with TRBD2. V shed 6 bases and J 2 bases; nucleotides not matched to a gene: 2. Germline values: CDR1 LNHDA, CDR2 SQIVND (reference sequence). The CDR3 consists of 15 residues.

V is TRBV20-1 and J is TRBJ1-3, with D tentatively TRBD1 (5 bases). Germline-derived CDR1 and CDR2 are DFQATT and SNEGSKA (reference sequence). The CDR3 is 12 residues long. Trimming removed 6 bases at V and 4 bases at J, with 10 bases between. The CDR3 sequence is CSASNRGNTIYF. CDR3 DNA: TGCAGTGCAAGTAACAGGGGAAACACCATATATTTT.

The rearrangement links TRBV5-1 to TRBJ2-1, with 9 bases lining up with TRBD2. Germline CDR1 SGHRS, CDR2 YFSETQ. After removal of 0 bases from V and 6 bases from J, the junction contained 4 bases not matched to a gene. The CDR3 totals 15 residues. The CDR3 region is CASSLAGLAFNEQFF. The CDR3 DNA follows: TGCGCCAGCAGCTTGGCCGGACTAGCGTTCAATGAGCAGTTCTTC.

V usage is TRBV19 and J usage is TRBJ1-1; D ambiguous. Per germline, CDR1 LNHDA and CDR2 SQIVND (reference sequence). The CDR3 covers 15 residues. V was shortened by 5 bases and J by 0 bases, with 13 bases between the two germline ends. CDR3: CASSSRDSMNTEAFF. CDR3 in DNA: TGTGCCAGTAGTTCCCGGGATTCCATGAACACTGAAGCTTTCTTT.

The chain is built from TRBV10-3 and TRBJ1-5, with TRBD1 matching 7 bases. The CDR3 runs 14 residues. The germline gives CDR1 ENHRY, CDR2 SYGVKD. The V and J ends lost 10 bases and 4 bases, in that order; junction bases with no gene match: 10. CDR3 DNA sequence: TGTGCCACTAGCCGGGACAGTTCAAATCAGCCCCAGCATTTT. Its translation: CATSRDSSNQPQHF.

V usage is TRBV10-1 and J usage is TRBJ1-2; D unresolved. Looked up from germline, CDR1 is WNHNN and CDR2 is SYGVQD (reference sequence). Between the trimmed V and J ends, which lost 2 bases and 0 bases, there was a span of 10 bases. This CDR3 contains 15 residues. The CDR3 nucleotides are TGCGCCAGCAGTGAGGACTCTACCTCTAACTATGGCTACACCTTC. It yields the protein CASSEDSTSNYGYTF.

The CDR3 here is CASSLDLKDCYGYTF. The CDR3 DNA is TGTGCCAGCAGCTTAGATCTTAAGGACTGCTATGGCTACACCTTC. J is TRBJ1-2 and V is TRBV11-3; D is undetermined. CDR3 size: 15 residues. V lost 0 bases, J lost 4 bases, and 12 bases lay in between. Germline V gene lookup returns CDR1 SGHNT and CDR2 YENEEA.

About this clone itself: Other DNA sequences of this sample code for an identical CDR3. This chain uses TRBV5-1 with TRBJ2-3; 8 bases match TRBD2. CDR3 size: 15 residues. The ends lost 0 bases at V and 0 bases at J; junction bases unmatched: 0. The germline V gene encodes CDR1 SGHRS and CDR2 YFSETQ. The CDR3: CASSLAGGSTDTQYF. CDR3 DNA sequence: TGCGCCAGCAGCTTGGCGGGGGGGAGCACAGATACGCAGTATTTT.

This rearrangement joins TRBV15 to TRBJ2-5, with 8 bases identical to TRBD2. CDR1 is LNHNV and CDR2 is YYDKDF in the germline V gene (reference sequence). J was trimmed by 3 bases and V by 9 bases; bases with no gene match: 9. There are 14 residues in the CDR3. CDR3 in amino acids: CATAPGLAKETQYF. The CDR3 nucleotides are TGTGCCACAGCCCCTGGACTAGCCAAAGAGACCCAGTACTTC.

The rearrangement links TRBV15 to TRBJ1-4; D not resolved. V was shortened by 0 bases and J by 4 bases, with 9 bases between the two germline ends. The V gene's germline CDR1 is LNHNV and CDR2 YYDKDF (reference sequence). The CDR3 loop spans 15 amino acids. CDR3 sequence reads: CATSRDLSGNEKLFF. CDR3 in DNA: TGTGCCACCAGCAGAGATTTATCCGGTAATGAAAAACTGTTTTTT.

The chain is built from TRBV6-6 and TRBJ2-7; 7 bases align to TRBD2. Germline CDR1 reads MNHNY; CDR2 reads SVGAGI (reference sequence). The junction had 5 bases not matched to a gene; V was cut back by 7 bases and J by 5 bases. There are 12 residues in the CDR3. CDR3 in amino acids: CASTRTSDEQYF. DNA for the CDR3: TGTGCCAGCACGAGGACTAGTGACGAGCAGTACTTC.

This chain connects TRBV19 to TRBJ1-2, with D perhaps matching TRBD1 (6 bases). Trimming stripped 4 bases from V and 8 bases from J, with 14 bases between. Germline CDR1 is LNHDA and CDR2 is SQIVND (reference sequence). CDR3 length equals 13 residues. This chain's CDR3 is CASSTDSIWGYTF. In DNA, the CDR3 is TGTGCCAGTAGTACGGACAGTATCTGGGGCTACACCTTC.

The chain is built from TRBV7-9 and TRBJ1-2; D remains unclear. Trimming removed 5 bases at V and 8 bases at J, with 18 bases between. Germline V gene data show CDR1 as SEHNR and CDR2 as FQNEAQ (reference sequence). The CDR3 has 14 residues. CDR3 nucleotide sequence: TGTGCCAGCAGCCCCAACCCGGTCGCGGGGGGCTACACCTTC. Residues: CASSPNPVAGGYTF.

The chain combines TRBV3-1 (or the pseudogene TRBV3-2) with TRBJ2-7; 7 positions match TRBD1. Looked up from germline, CDR1 is LGHDT and CDR2 is YNNKEL (reference sequence). The V and J ends lost 1 base and 6 bases, in that order; junction bases with no gene match: 0. The CDR3 sequence is 12 residues long. CDR3 sequence (DNA): TGTGCCAGCAGCCAAGGGGACAGCGAGCAGTACTTC. Translation: CASSQGDSEQYF.

The chain uses TRBV5-1 and TRBJ2-7, with TRBD2 matching 8 bases. The germline V gene encodes CDR1 SGHRS and CDR2 YFSETQ. The CDR3 sequence is 15 residues long. The V gene end was trimmed by 0 bases and the J gene end by 5 bases; junction bases not matched to a gene: 7. CDR3 sequence reads: CASSLGLAGWDEQYF. In DNA form, the CDR3 reads TGCGCCAGCAGCTTGGGATTAGCGGGATGGGACGAGCAGTACTTC.

The chain joins TRBV6-6 to TRBJ2-2, with a possible D match to TRBD2 (6 bases). This CDR3 region has 14 residues. V shed 6 bases and J shed 3 bases, with 11 bases lying between them. Germline V gives CDR1 MNHNY, CDR2 SVGAGI (reference sequence). CDR3 in amino acids: CASSQRADTGELFF. In DNA form, the CDR3 reads TGTGCCAGCAGCCAGCGGGCGGACACCGGGGAGCTGTTTTTT.

V usage is TRBV18 and J usage is TRBJ2-7; 7 nucleotides agree with TRBD2. Germline CDR1 and CDR2: KGHSH and LQKENI. There are 14 residues in the CDR3. Trimming cost V 0 bases and J 2 bases; bases outside gene matches: 1. The chain's CDR3 is CASSPPGGAYEQYF. DNA of the CDR3: TGTGCCAGCTCACCACCGGGAGGGGCCTACGAGCAGTACTTC.

The chain carries TRBV19 and TRBJ1-1; 10 nucleotides align to TRBD1. CDR1 is LNHDA and CDR2 is SQIVND in the germline V gene (reference sequence). V trimming: 10 bases; J trimming: 4 bases; junction bases outside the gene matches: 6. The CDR3 contains 13 residues. The CDR3 nucleotides are TGTGCCACCTCGACAGGGGGCGGCACTGAAGCTTTCTTT. Amino acid sequence: CATSTGGGTEAFF.

The chain has TRBV4-1 and TRBJ2-5; TRBD2 might be the D (6 bases). The CDR3 runs to 19 residues. The V end lost 4 bases, the J end lost 5 bases, and 29 bases lay between the germline ends. Germline CDR1 MGHRA, CDR2 YSYEKL. The CDR3 nucleotides read TGCGCCAGCAGCCGAGAAGGTCCAGCGGGCCCACGGTCGGGGGAGACCCAGTACTTC. Protein product: CASSREGPAGPRSGETQYF.

The rearrangement uses TRBV7-9 and TRBJ2-5; D is unresolved. Germline assignment: CDR1 SEHNR and CDR2 FQNEAQ (reference sequence). The CDR3 is 11 amino acids. Trimming shortened V by 5 bases and J by 5 bases, and 6 bases separated the two germline ends. CDR3 sequence (DNA): TGTGCCAGCAGCACCAGGGAGACCCAGTACTTC. Translation: CASSTRETQYF. Looking up the rest from reference TRBV7-9 and TRBJ2-5 gives the full variable domain: DTGVSQNPRHKITKRGQNVTFRCDPISEHNRLYWYRQTLGQGPEFLTYFQNEAQLEKSRLLSDRFSAERPKGSFSTLEIQRTEQGDSAMYLCASSTRETQYFGPGTRLLVL.

The chain links TRBV27 to TRBJ2-7; 7 bases are a match to TRBD1. CDR1 is MNHEY and CDR2 is SMNVEV in the germline V gene (reference sequence). This CDR3 is built from 16 residues. V was clipped by 1 base and J by 7 bases; unmatched bases: 13. CDR3 coding DNA: TGTGCCAGCAGTTTATGGGCGGCGACAGGGATAGGAGAGCAGTACTTC. Protein sequence: CASSLWAATGIGEQYF.

The rearrangement uses TRBV6-2 or TRBV6-3 and TRBJ1-1; 7 nucleotides agree with TRBD1. Germline CDR1 reads MNHEY; CDR2 reads SVGEGT. Trimming took 2 bases from V and 4 from J; bases not matched to a gene: 1. This CDR3 spans 13 amino acids. CDR3: CASSYNRGTEAFF. Here the CDR3 DNA reads TGTGCCAGCAGTTACAACAGGGGCACTGAAGCTTTCTTT.

The J gene is TRBJ1-1, the V gene TRBV19; 7 bases line up with TRBD1. Germline CDR1 is LNHDA and CDR2 is SQIVND (reference sequence). The V and J ends lost 7 bases and 0 bases, in that order; junction bases with no gene match: 5. The CDR3 is made up of 14 amino acids. CDR3 region: CASNRDRMNTEAFF. In DNA, the CDR3 is TGTGCCAGTAACCGGGACAGAATGAACACTGAAGCTTTCTTT.

The chain uses TRBV3-1 (or the pseudogene TRBV3-2) and TRBJ1-1; D unresolved. CDR3 length: 13 residues. V lost 4 bases to trimming and J lost 1 base, with 7 bases between them. Germline V CDR1 and CDR2: LGHDT, YNNKEL (reference sequence). CDR3 nucleotide sequence: TGTGCCAGCAGCCCGACACGGAACACTGAAGCTTTCTTT. Its translation is CASSPTRNTEAFF.

The chain has TRBV9 and TRBJ2-3; 11 bases match TRBD2. The germline CDR1 and CDR2 sequences are SGDLS and YYNGEE. V dropped 2 bases and J dropped 3; count of bases not matched to a gene: 5. The CDR3 covers 16 residues. As DNA, the CDR3 is TGTGCCAGCAGCGTTGACCTAGCGGGAGGAACAGATACGCAGTATTTT. It encodes CASSVDLAGGTDTQYF. The full variable domain, with the rest looked up from reference TRBV9 and TRBJ2-3, is DSGVTQTPKHLITATGQRVTLRCSPRSGDLSVYWYQQSLDQGLQFLIQYYNGEERAKGNILERFSAQQFPDLHSELNLSSLELGDSALYFCASSVDLAGGTDTQYFGPGTRLTVL.

This chain uses TRBV2 with TRBJ2-1; possibly TRBD1 for D (5 bases). V lost 2 bases and J lost 5, with 10 bases in between. CDR1 and CDR2 from the germline V gene are SNHLY and FYNNEI. This CDR3 region has 14 residues. DNA for the CDR3: TGTGCCAGCAGTGAACGCAGGGCGGACAATGAGCAGTTCTTC. Protein sequence: CASSERRADNEQFF.

At least ten counts were recorded for this clone. V usage is TRBV18 and J usage is TRBJ2-2; 7 bases match TRBD1. Germline CDR1 reads KGHSH; CDR2 reads LQKENI. The CDR3 has 17 residues. J gave up 7 bases and V 4 bases, and 15 bases lay outside the gene matches. CDR3 DNA: TGTGCCAGCTCACTGGACAGGTCAAATGGGTTCGGCGGGGAGCTGTTTTTT. Translated, it gives CASSLDRSNGFGGELFF.

V gene TRBV6-2 or TRBV6-3 combines with J gene TRBJ1-2, with 8 bases fitting TRBD1. CDR3 length equals 13 residues. Germline CDR1 MNHEY, CDR2 SVGEGT. The ends lost 0 bases at V and 11 bases at J; junction bases unmatched: 5. The chain's CDR3 is CASSYSGTGGYTF. CDR3 DNA: TGTGCCAGCAGTTACTCAGGGACAGGAGGTTACACCTTC.

CDR3 bases: TGTGCCAGCAGCTTATCGGGAGGGTCTTATGGCTACACCTTC. Residues: CASSLSGGSYGYTF. The V and J genes are TRBV7-2 and TRBJ1-2, with D hard to call. V dropped 2 bases and J dropped 5 bases, with 12 bases sitting between them. CDR3 size: 14 residues. Germline V CDR1 and CDR2: SGHTA, FQGNSA.